Listed below are T cell receptor beta chains from one sample, sequenced in a study of blood T cell repertoires in COVID-19. Clones were read by immunoSEQ multiplex PCR, and TCRdb kept only the in-frame ones, dropping some. The sample has 85,000 to 120,000 clones, about 64% seen once; the top ten hold 0.75% to 1%. The specimen was peripheral blood. The receptors shown here come from a human donor with acute or convalescent COVID-19. The donor label of this sample is uncertain. Each CDR3 is given with its conserved first and last residue. D genes are given only for firm matches. The listing skips clone size in some rows; elsewhere it reads once, few, many or a size class.

CATRGLNNEQFF,TGTGCCACCAGAGGACTGAACAATGAGCAGTTCTTC,TRBJ2-1,NA,TRBV24-1,NA
CASTGGIFYEQYF,TGTGCCAGCACAGGGGGGATTTTCTACGAGCAGTACTTC,TRBJ2-7,NA,TRBV2,NA
CASSYGTGETEAFF,TGTGCCAGCAGCTACGGGACAGGGGAGACTGAAGCTTTCTTT,TRBJ1-1,few,TRBV5-6,TRBD1
CASSPLPGVGNEQFF,TGTGCCAGCTCACCACTGCCAGGGGTGGGGAATGAGCAGTTCTTC,TRBJ2-1,few,TRBV18,NA
CASSLDGTTGGEAFF,TGCGCCAGCAGCTTGGACGGGACTACAGGGGGAGAAGCTTTCTTT,TRBJ1-1,NA,TRBV5-1,TRBD1
CATSGGLAGITDTQYF,TGTGCCACCAGTGGTGGGCTAGCGGGAATCACAGATACGCAGTATTTT,TRBJ2-3,few,TRBV24-1,TRBD2
CASSYSGQGAGNTIYF,TGTGCCAGCAGTTACTCGGGACAGGGCGCCGGAAACACCATATATTTT,TRBJ1-3,NA,TRBV6-5,TRBD1
CASRREPGRETQYF,TGCGCCAGCAGGAGGGAACCTGGTAGGGAGACCCAGTACTTC,TRBJ2-5,once,TRBV5-1,NA
CASSAYPGGPYTEAFF,TGTGCCAGCAGTGCATATCCAGGGGGCCCATACACTGAAGCTTTCTTT,TRBJ1-1,few,TRBV28,TRBD1
CSVLQGYGYTF,TGCAGCGTCTTACAGGGCTATGGCTACACCTTC,TRBJ1-2,NA,TRBV29-1,NA
CASSFPESYGYTF,TGTGCCAGCAGTTTTCCAGAAAGCTATGGCTACACCTTC,TRBJ1-2,NA,TRBV12-3/TRBV12-4,NA
CASSPQGGGTEAFF,TGTGCCAGCAGCCCACAGGGTGGGGGAACTGAAGCTTTCTTT,TRBJ1-1,NA,TRBV7-3,NA
CASSYSQGRSEKLFF,TGTGCCAGCAGTTACTCACAGGGTAGGAGTGAAAAACTGTTTTTT,TRBJ1-4,NA,TRBV6-5,NA
CASSGGKTGSSYEQYF,TGTGCCAGCAGTGGAGGGAAGACAGGGAGTAGTTACGAGCAGTACTTC,TRBJ2-7,NA,TRBV6-1,TRBD1
CASSLGQAANYGYTF,TGTGCCAGCAGCTTAGGACAGGCTGCTAACTATGGCTACACCTTC,TRBJ1-2,NA,TRBV7-2,NA
CASTTGAGANVLTF,TGCGCCAGCACGACAGGGGCTGGGGCCAACGTCCTGACTTTC,TRBJ2-6,NA,TRBV5-1,TRBD1
CATRRDSQMNTEAFF,TGTGCCACTCGCCGGGACAGTCAGATGAACACTGAAGCTTTCTTT,TRBJ1-1,NA,TRBV24-1,TRBD1
CASSSGTSATGELFF,TGTGCCAGCAGCTCCGGGACTAGCGCCACCGGGGAGCTGTTTTTT,TRBJ2-2,NA,TRBV6-5,TRBD2
CASSPGGQGTYEQYF,TGTGCCAGCTCCCCGGGGGGCCAGGGGACTTACGAGCAGTACTTC,TRBJ2-7,few,TRBV5-8,NA
CASSFPGASQPQHF,TGCGCCAGCAGTTTCCCAGGGGCTTCTCAGCCCCAGCATTTT,TRBJ1-5,NA,TRBV23-1,NA
CASSQWDRGNTIYF,TGTGCCAGCAGCCAATGGGACCGGGGGAACACCATATATTTT,TRBJ1-3,NA,TRBV3-1/TRBV3-2,NA
CASSLQGARNTGELFF,TGTGCCAGCAGTCTCCAGGGGGCAAGGAACACCGGGGAGCTGTTTTTT,TRBJ2-2,NA,TRBV27,TRBD1
CASSPPAGAGYGYTF,TGTGCCAGCTCACCACCGGCGGGGGCAGGGTATGGCTACACCTTC,TRBJ1-2,once,TRBV18,NA
CAWSVEGRGSGAQYF,TGTGCCTGGAGTGTAGAAGGCAGGGGGTCGGGAGCCCAGTACTTC,TRBJ2-5,NA,TRBV30,NA
CASSPNQASLAKNIQYF,TGTGCCAGTAGCCCCAATCAGGCCAGTTTAGCCAAAAACATTCAGTACTTC,TRBJ2-4,NA,TRBV19,NA
CASSVATGAHMNTEAFF,TGTGCCAGCAGCGTAGCTACAGGGGCACATATGAACACTGAAGCTTTCTTT,TRBJ1-1,NA,TRBV9,TRBD1
CASSEEATGGVAFF,TGTGCCAGCAGTGAGGAGGCTACTGGGGGGGTAGCTTTCTTT,TRBJ1-1,NA,TRBV6-1,NA
CASSSQSRNTEAFF,TGTGCCAGCAGCTCACAGTCGAGGAACACTGAAGCTTTCTTT,TRBJ1-1,NA,TRBV5-4,NA
CAWSGAGRQETQYF,TGTGCCTGGAGTGGGGCGGGGAGGCAAGAGACCCAGTACTTC,TRBJ2-5,many,TRBV30,NA
CASSPRGQSGNTIYF,TGCGCCAGCAGTCCGCGGGGGCAATCTGGAAACACCATATATTTT,TRBJ1-3,NA,TRBV5-1,NA
CATSASSGGTDTQYF,TGTGCCACCAGTGCTTCTAGCGGGGGAACAGATACGCAGTATTTT,TRBJ2-3,NA,TRBV24-1,TRBD2
CASSLGLPQETQYF,TGTGCCAGCAGCTTGGGACTTCCCCAAGAGACCCAGTACTTC,TRBJ2-5,many,TRBV5-8,NA
CASSPNRFGSGNTIYF,TGTGCCAGCTCACCAAATCGGTTCGGCTCTGGAAACACCATATATTTT,TRBJ1-3,NA,TRBV18,NA
CASGPGQITDTQYF,TGTGCCAGCGGGCCGGGACAGATAACAGATACGCAGTATTTT,TRBJ2-3,NA,TRBV5-6,TRBD1
CAIREGGDRAYSPLHF,TGTGCCATCAGGGAAGGGGGGGACAGGGCCTATTCACCCCTCCACTTT,TRBJ1-6,NA,TRBV10-3,TRBD1
CASSPESDTQYF,TGCGCCAGCAGTCCGGAGTCAGATACGCAGTATTTT,TRBJ2-3,NA,TRBV5-1,NA
CASSIYGSGGLVGELFF,TGTGCCAGTAGTATTTACGGTAGCGGGGGCCTGGTCGGGGAGCTGTTTTTT,TRBJ2-2,NA,TRBV19,TRBD2
CASSQDSSGDQYF,TGTGCCAGCAGCCAAGATAGTAGCGGGGATCAGTACTTC,TRBJ2-5,NA,TRBV14,TRBD2
CASSVGDRGWTEAFF,TGTGCCAGCAGCGTGGGAGACAGGGGATGGACTGAAGCTTTCTTT,TRBJ1-1,NA,TRBV9,TRBD1
CASIRTGENYGYTF,TGTGCCAGTATCCGGACAGGGGAGAACTATGGCTACACCTTC,TRBJ1-2,NA,TRBV19,TRBD1
CASSHVTGGQGYGYTF,TGCGCCAGCAGTCACGTTACAGGGGGCCAGGGCTATGGCTACACCTTC,TRBJ1-2,NA,TRBV23-1,TRBD1
CASSLTSVQETQYF,TGCGCCAGCAGCTTGACTAGCGTCCAGGAGACCCAGTACTTC,TRBJ2-5,few,TRBV5-1,TRBD2
CAWKAHSGDFSYNSPLHF,TGTGCCTGGAAGGCCCACAGCGGAGATTTCTCCTATAATTCACCCCTCCACTTT,TRBJ1-6,NA,TRBV30,NA
CASSDVVGQGVSNQPQHF,TGTGCCAGCAGCGATGTGGTGGGACAGGGTGTAAGCAATCAGCCCCAGCATTTT,TRBJ1-5,NA,TRBV27,TRBD1
CASSLLGHTKNIQYF,TGTGCCAGCAGTTTATTAGGACATACCAAAAACATTCAGTACTTC,TRBJ2-4,NA,TRBV27,NA
CASFSWGQGLMNTEAFF,TGTGCCAGCTTCTCGTGGGGACAGGGCCTAATGAACACTGAAGCTTTCTTT,TRBJ1-1,NA,TRBV28,TRBD1
CASSAAGGNTEAFF,TGCGCCAGCAGCGCCGCAGGGGGCAACACTGAAGCTTTCTTT,TRBJ1-1,NA,TRBV5-1,TRBD1
CASSLGQGGGYTF,TGCGCCAGCAGCTTGGGACAGGGGGGAGGCTACACCTTC,TRBJ1-2,NA,TRBV5-1,TRBD1
CASSEYGTSTDTQYF,TGCGCCAGCAGTGAGTATGGGACTAGCACAGATACGCAGTATTTT,TRBJ2-3,NA,TRBV10-1,NA
CSASVPRGGPDTQYF,TGCAGTGCTAGTGTCCCGCGGGGGGGCCCAGATACGCAGTATTTT,TRBJ2-3,NA,TRBV20-1,TRBD2
CASSQEGQASYNSPLHF,TGCGCCAGCAGCCAAGAAGGTCAGGCCTCCTATAATTCACCCCTCCACTTT,TRBJ1-6,NA,TRBV4-1,NA
CASSLGLGVEQFF,TGCGCCAGCAGCCTAGGACTAGGGGTGGAGCAGTTCTTC,TRBJ2-1,many,TRBV4-1,TRBD2
CASSPGLGDYGYTF,TGTGCCAGCAGCCCCGGCTTAGGGGACTATGGCTACACCTTC,TRBJ1-2,NA,TRBV5-4,NA
CASSFTIGEAFF,TGTGCCAGCAGCTTCACCATCGGGGAAGCTTTCTTT,TRBJ1-1,NA,TRBV11-2,NA
CAIPQGRAGYGYTF,TGTGCCATACCCCAGGGGCGCGCTGGCTATGGCTACACCTTC,TRBJ1-2,few,TRBV28,NA